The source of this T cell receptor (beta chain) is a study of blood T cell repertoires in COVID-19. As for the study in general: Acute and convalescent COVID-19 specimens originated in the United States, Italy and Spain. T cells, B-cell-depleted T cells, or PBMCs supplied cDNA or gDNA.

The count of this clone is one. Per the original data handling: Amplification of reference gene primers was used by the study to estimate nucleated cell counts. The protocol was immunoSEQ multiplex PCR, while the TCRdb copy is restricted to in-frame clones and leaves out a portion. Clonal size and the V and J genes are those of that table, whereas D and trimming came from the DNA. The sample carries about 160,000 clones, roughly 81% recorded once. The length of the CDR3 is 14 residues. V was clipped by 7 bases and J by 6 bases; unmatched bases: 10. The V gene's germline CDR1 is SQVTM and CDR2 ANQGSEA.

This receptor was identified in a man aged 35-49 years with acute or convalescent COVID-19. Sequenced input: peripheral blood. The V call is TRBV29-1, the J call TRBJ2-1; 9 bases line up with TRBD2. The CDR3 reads CSAIPGLAANEQFF. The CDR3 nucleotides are TGCAGCGCCATTCCGGGACTAGCCGCCAATGAGCAGTTCTTC.